What follows are 14 T cell receptor beta chains derived from one specimen sequenced in a study of cytomegalovirus exposure and HLA in healthy donors. It was with 60 Vbeta and 13 Jbeta primers that the PCR ran. Assay: immunoSEQ multiplex PCR; the TCRdb copy retains only in-frame clones and omits some. The sample records 250,000 to 350,000 clones, under 80% being singletons. Sequencing was done on a sample of PBMCs. Source of these receptors: a female donor in good health and CMV-seronegative.

The CDR3 region has the DNA TGCGCCAGCAGCTTGGATTGGGGGAGGAGTGAAGCTTTCTTT. Translation gives CASSLDWGRSEAFF. V is TRBV5-1 and J is TRBJ1-1, with D possibly being TRBD1 (5 bases). The CDR3 consists of 14 residues. Trimming took 0 bases from V and 7 from J, leaving 13 bases between them. Per the germline V gene, CDR1 is SGHRS and CDR2 is YFSETQ. Using reference TRBV5-1 and TRBJ1-1 for the parts outside the CDR3, the full variable domain is KAGVTQTPRYLIKTRGQQVTLSCSPISGHRSVSWYQQTPGQGLQFLFEYFSETQRNKGNFPGRFSGRQFSNSRSEMNVSTLELGDSALYLCASSLDWGRSEAFFGQGTRLTVV.

The V gene is TRBV7-9, the J gene TRBJ2-5; no clear D gene. The J call is uncertain, as TRBJ2-7 better fits the DNA end. CDR3 length: 16 residues. The germline gives CDR1 SEHNR, CDR2 FQNEAQ (reference sequence). CDR3 in DNA: TGTGCCAGCAGCCCCTCGGCGGCTAAAGGCAGCTACGAGCAGTACTTC. Translated: CASSPSAAKGSYEQYF.

The J gene is TRBJ1-2, the V gene TRBV7-9, with 10 bases matching TRBD1. The V segment lost 5 bases and the J segment 5 bases; nucleotides outside the gene matches: 11. Germline lookup yields CDR1 SEHNR and CDR2 FQNEAQ (reference sequence). The CDR3 covers 16 residues. CDR3 in amino acids: CASSQSGGDRGYGYTF. The CDR3 nucleotides are TGTGCCAGCAGCCAAAGTGGGGGGGACAGGGGTTATGGCTACACCTTC.

This chain connects TRBV5-1 to TRBJ2-5; TRBD2 matches 8 bases. The V and J ends lost 2 bases and 1 base, in that order; junction bases with no gene match: 4. This CDR3 has 15 residues. Germline lookup yields CDR1 SGHRS and CDR2 YFSETQ. CDR3 in amino acids: CASSLAGAFQETQYF. For the CDR3, the DNA is TGCGCCAGCAGCTTAGCGGGAGCCTTCCAAGAGACCCAGTACTTC.

The rearrangement links TRBV7-9 to TRBJ1-3; 7 bases fit TRBD1. The CDR3 extends over 18 amino acids. Unmatched junction bases numbered 10, after V lost 2 bases and J lost 0 bases. Looked up from germline, CDR1 is SEHNR and CDR2 is FQNEAQ (reference sequence). The DNA of the CDR3 is TGTGCCAGCAGCTTATGGAAGGGGGCAGGGATCTCTGGAAACACCATATATTTT. It encodes CASSLWKGAGISGNTIYF.

The table lists this clone with a few counts. This chain connects TRBV5-4 to TRBJ2-2; D is uncertain. Germline V CDR1 and CDR2: SGHNT, YYREEE (reference sequence). This CDR3 is 16 amino acids long. Trimming took 2 bases from V and 4 from J, leaving 15 bases between them. Here the CDR3 reads CASSLGLASGTGELFF. Here the CDR3 DNA reads TGTGCCAGCAGCTTAGGATTGGCCTCGGGCACCGGGGAGCTGTTTTTT.

The V and J genes are TRBV11-2 and TRBJ2-3, with TRBD2 identical over 10 bases. J was trimmed by 0 bases and V by 5 bases; bases with no gene match: 5. Germline CDR1 reads SGHAT; CDR2 reads FQNNGV. The CDR3 contains 16 residues. The CDR3 reads CASSEREGFSTDTQYF. The CDR3 DNA reads TGTGCCAGCAGCGAGCGGGAGGGTTTTAGCACAGATACGCAGTATTTT.

The chain joins TRBV9 to TRBJ1-2; TRBD1 is a possible D gene (5 bases). Germline CDR1 reads SGDLS; CDR2 reads YYNGEE. This CDR3 is 15 amino acids long. V was pared by 2 bases and J by 5 bases, with 16 bases between. The CDR3 DNA sequence: TGTGCCAGCAGCGTGCAACCGGGACTTTCATATGGCTACACCTTC. Residues: CASSVQPGLSYGYTF.

The CDR3 sequence: CASLGGQSSYEQYF. CDR3 nucleotides: TGTGCCTCTCTAGGGGGACAGAGCTCCTACGAGCAGTACTTC. V is TRBV30 and J is TRBJ2-7; 7 bases map to TRBD1. V shed 7 bases and J 0 bases; nucleotides not matched to a gene: 9. The CDR3 runs to 14 residues. Germline V lookup: CDR1 GTSNPN, CDR2 SVGIG (reference sequence).

The rearrangement joins TRBV6-1 to TRBJ2-1; the match to TRBD2 covers 15 bases. The CDR3 is made up of 15 amino acids. Germline V gene data show CDR1 as MNHNS and CDR2 as SASEGT. V lost 4 bases to trimming and J lost 6 bases; unmatched junction nucleotides: 1. The CDR3 sequence is CASSGGLAGGNEQFF. DNA for the CDR3: TGTGCCAGCAGTGGGGGACTAGCGGGAGGCAATGAGCAGTTCTTC.

The V call is TRBV6-5, the J call TRBJ2-3, with a possible D match to TRBD1 (6 bases). CDR3 length equals 13 residues. Germline CDR1 reads MNHEY; CDR2 reads SVGAGI. The V gene lost 8 bases and the J gene lost 6 bases, with 15 bases spanning the gap. CDR3 amino acids: CASPRTGFDTQYF. In DNA, the CDR3 is TGTGCCAGCCCGCGCACAGGGTTTGATACGCAGTATTTT.

The V call is TRBV6-1, the J call TRBJ1-4; 9 bases fit TRBD1. The CDR3 covers 15 residues. Trimming at V came to 0 bases and at J to 8 bases, leaving 4 bases not matched to a gene. CDR1 and CDR2 from the germline V gene are MNHNS and SASEGT. The chain's CDR3 is CASSEAGQGREKLFF. The DNA for the CDR3 is TGTGCCAGCAGTGAAGCAGGACAGGGGAGAGAAAAACTGTTTTTT.

The chain combines TRBV11-2 with TRBJ2-5; possible D gene TRBD2, 6 bases. This CDR3 has 13 amino acids. Germline V gene lookup returns CDR1 SGHAT and CDR2 FQNNGV. Trimming took off 0 bases at V and 5 bases at J, with 7 bases between the two ends. The CDR3 reads CASSLEGRETQYF. Here the CDR3 DNA reads TGTGCCAGCAGCTTAGAGGGGAGGGAGACCCAGTACTTC.

The rearrangement joins TRBV5-1 to TRBJ2-1; 8 bases are shared with TRBD2. V lost 0 bases and J lost 5; bases outside the gene matches: 7. The CDR3 has 16 amino acids. Per the germline V gene, CDR1 is SGHRS and CDR2 is YFSETQ. The CDR3 protein is CASSLASGSFDNEQFF. CDR3 DNA sequence: TGCGCCAGCAGCTTGGCGAGCGGGAGCTTCGACAATGAGCAGTTCTTC.